This T cell receptor (beta chain) was profiled in a study of T cell repertoires in cytomegalovirus infection. Study overall: Both a matching HLA type and CMV infection were indicated by public TCR beta signatures.

V gave up 4 bases and J gave up 8 bases, with 17 bases separating them. The CDR3 loop spans 14 amino acids. Study observations and caveats: Predominance within the ex vivo response was attributable to HLA-C-restricted CMV-specific TCR beta clonotypes.

With respect to this clonotype: Its specificity is not known.

TCRdb independently ran MiXCR on the reads; one entry per CDR3 protein. The table records around 430,000 distinct CDR3 sequences, roughly 46% of them present only once. Sequencing used cultured PBMCs, obtained from culture after CMV antigen stimulation. The chain uses TRBV12-3 or TRBV12-4 and TRBJ1-2; D unclear. The source is a human donor in good health (CMV status not recorded). Some clones in this sample may be carry-over from other donors' samples. The CDR3 sequence: CASSSGQNFGGYTF. The CDR3 DNA is TGTGCCAGCAGTTCGGGCCAAAACTTTGGGGGCTACACCTTC.